This TCR beta chain came from a study of blood T cell repertoires in COVID-19. Study details: Sample material is recorded as cDNA or gDNA derived from T cells, B-cell-depleted T cells, or PBMCs.

Only in-frame clones appear in the TCRdb table, and some are missing; sequencing was by immunoSEQ multiplex PCR. The sample lists 380,000 or so clones, around 87% occurring once. CDR3 length: 14 amino acids. V shed 4 bases and J 12 bases; nucleotides not matched to a gene: 9. CDR1 is LNHDA, CDR2 SQIVND, per germline (reference sequence). Cohort 3 recovered donors had two negative PCRs, clearance, or symptom resolution. Sequencing input: PBMCs or T cells enriched from blood (not recorded which). The V call is TRBV19, the J call TRBJ2-1, with TRBD1 matching 10 bases. The TCR sequence derives from a man aged 25 to 40 who had recovered from COVID-19. The CDR3 is CASSTRDRGSGQFF. CDR3 nucleotide sequence: TGTGCCAGTAGTACTAGGGACAGGGGATCAGGGCAGTTCTTC.